This T cell receptor (beta chain) stems from a study of blood T cell repertoires in COVID-19. Across the whole study: T cells, B-cell-depleted T cells, or PBMCs provided the cDNA or gDNA that served as material.

Germline lookup yields CDR1 MGHDK and CDR2 SYGVNS. The V end lost 4 bases, the J end lost 3 bases, and 12 bases lay between the germline ends. The CDR3 extends over 15 amino acids. In the study's own analysis: Estimation of nucleated cell counts relied on the amplification of reference gene primers. Sequencing was performed with immunoSEQ multiplex PCR; in TCRdb, only in-frame clones are kept and a portion is missing. V and J calls plus clone size are reproduced from that table; the DNA served to infer D and trimming. Of more than 150,000 clones in the sample, less than 95% are singletons; the top ten hold about 0.76%. The Seattle patients joined while their infection was active and were tracked longitudinally afterward.

The chain is built from TRBV25-1 and TRBJ1-4, with D possibly matching TRBD1 (6 bases). This sequence originates from a man aged 30 to 45 with COVID-19, enrolled during active disease. The specimen sequenced was peripheral blood. CDR3 residues: CASSAQGPPNEKLFF. As DNA, the CDR3 is TGTGCCAGCAGTGCCCAGGGGCCCCCTAATGAAAAACTGTTTTTT.